The entry below describes one T cell receptor beta chain. The clone's antigen remains unknown. No base quality information exists; no much larger clone differs at one position. This sample is drawn from a study of shared clonotypes between healthy human individuals (TCRdb year 2020). Some background on the complete study: A couple of women and a few men aged 18 to 49 years were included in the cohort. Libraries were prepared and TCR repertoires were sequenced by different laboratories using diverse techniques, in order to increase sequencing depth and limit assay-specific biases. To estimate repertoire size and how much clonotype sharing occurs between individuals, the study deeply sequenced the blood TCR repertoires of 4 to 6 healthy adults. Each donor's leukapheresis produced roughly between about 0.9 and 9.5 billion PBMCs. For each donor, three plates each were used for CD4 naive and CD4 memory, two plates were used for CD8 naive, and one plate was used for CD8 memory.

Beyond this particular receptor, the publication reports: Across four donors, 4.5% to 6.5% of naive CD4, approximately 3.5% of naive CD8, 2.3% of memory CD4, and under 0.45% of memory CD8 clonotypes were shared. Pairwise subsampling indicated that sequencing depth was expected to affect the degree of clonotype sharing among donors. Estimated clonotype richness was generally larger for naive than for memory subsets. Compared with non-shared clonotypes, clonotypes shared by all four sorted-subset donors had higher generation probabilities. Because the study included only a small number of donors, the genetic and exposure-history diversity represented was limited. Only blood was sampled, and tissue TCR repertoires likely differ from those in blood. Incomplete sequencing was indicated by rarefaction of sorted-subset datasets, despite the large sequencing depth.

CDR1 and CDR2, looked up from the germline V gene, are SGDLS and YYNGEE. The CDR3 has 15 amino acids, counting the end cysteine and phenylalanine. Kept here is only the CDR3 DNA, which spans 45 bases and is read in frame from base 1. V ends up 0 bases short and J 6 bases short, with an unmatched junction base count of 7. Healthy HIV-negative adults with no recently reported acute infections or vaccinations were included as donors. Only Caucasian adults living in Nashville, Tennessee, USA were represented among the donors. Magnetic negative selection was used to enrich CD4+ T cells, after which naive cells were positively selected on CD45RA and the negative fraction became the memory subset. After blood collection by leukapheresis, PBMCs were isolated using Ficoll-Histopaque density gradient centrifugation and then cryopreserved in the vapor phase of liquid nitrogen. Analytical flow cytometry was used to check the purity and quantity of each magnetically sorted T cell population. Each sorted fraction had its genomic DNA isolated and then quantified by UV absorbance on a Nanodrop 2000c.

TCR CDR3 regions were amplified from genomic DNA by multiplex PCR using the deep immunoSEQ assay. Extracted genomic DNA from each cell subset was distributed evenly across all wells of several immunoSEQ 96-well plates, and each plate was treated as a replicate. For sorted subsets, each replicate PCR was loaded with approximately 200 ng genomic DNA, equivalent to roughly 30,000 T cell genomes. Purified libraries were measured with a Qubit 3.0 fluorometer, size-checked on a Bioanalyzer 2100, and measured again with the KAPA Library Quantification kit. Every immunoSEQ 96-well plate was sequenced on a dedicated single-read 150-cycle Illumina NextSeq 550 flow cell. The paper's data handling went like this. The immunoSEQ output contained only junctional sequences without quality scores, so filtering could not match that applied to full-length reads. Sequences were annotated with PyIR, a Python wrapper for IgBLAST v1.9, using IMGT germline references to assign V/J genes and CDR3. Reads were filtered out if the reads had weak V/J assignments (E-value above 1e-6), no CDR3, stop codons, out-of-frame junctions, or ambiguous translated residues. V3J clonotypes were defined by identical inferred V gene, J gene, and CDR3 amino acid sequence. Percentage overlap between repertoires was computed as shared unique clonotypes divided by the size of the smaller repertoire. RTK rarefaction, the Chao1 estimator, and Recon v2.1 estimates of unobserved clonotypes were used to assess repertoire richness. Generation probabilities were computed with OLGA for all TCRbeta clonotypes obtained by the gDNA method from a handful of donors. What TCRdb holds here is the immuneACCESS table cut down to in-frame rearrangements. Part of the clones is not present; checked against another copy, under half of the missing clones reflect an unresolved V gene, and the others are unexplained. That table is the source of V, J and clone size, and D and trimming were worked out from the DNA. This sample comprises 1,500,000 or so clones, 96% of them detected only once. Approximately 1% of the sample rests with the top ten.

The sequence was obtained from a man aged 25 to 40 in good health. Sample: naive CD4+ T cells sorted from blood. In the paper's terms, the cell subset or site label means: CD45RA+ positively selected. Recombination joined TRBV9 with TRBJ2-7; 9 bases in the junction line up with TRBD2. The CDR3 loop reads CASSVVAGGSGEQYF. At the DNA level, the sequence is TGTGCCAGCAGCGTAGTTGCGGGAGGGTCGGGCGAGCAGTACTTC. Full variable domain (CDR3 extended with the reference TRBV9 and TRBJ2-7 proteins): DSGVTQTPKHLITATGQRVTLRCSPRSGDLSVYWYQQSLDQGLQFLIQYYNGEERAKGNILERFSAQQFPDLHSELNLSSLELGDSALYFCASSVVAGGSGEQYFGPGTRLTVT.